What follows is one TCR beta chain and its context. V lost 2 bases and J 6 bases, leaving 11 bases between the germline ends. The germline CDR1 and CDR2 sequences are SGHDT and YYEEEE. This CDR3 spans 13 amino acids. This specimen belongs to a study of blood T cell repertoires in COVID-19. Only in-frame clones appear in the TCRdb table, and some are missing; sequencing was by immunoSEQ multiplex PCR. The top ten clones hold roughly 0.87% of a sample with about 420,000 clones, about 90% of them seen once. The sequenced material came from peripheral blood. This chain uses TRBV5-6 with TRBJ1-2; weak D call: TRBD1 (5 bases). The sequence was obtained from a man younger than 35 with COVID-19, enrolled during active disease. CDR3 nucleotide sequence: TGTGCCAGCAGCTTACGCGGGGGGGATGGCTACACCTTC. It codes for CASSLRGGDGYTF.